The rows below give T cell receptor beta chains drawn from one sample of a study of CD8 T cells in ankylosing spondylitis. MiXCR, applied by TCRdb to the 5' RACE reads, yields one record per CDR3 protein. Found here are about 300,000 distinct CDR3 sequences, around 20% of them singletons; the top ten hold approximately 3.7%. Material for sequencing was blood, either unsorted or a sorted T cell fraction (not recorded which). Source of these receptors: a female donor with ankylosing spondylitis or in good health (not recorded which). Both conserved end residues are part of each CDR3.

length | V | CDR3
12 | TRBV20-1 | CSARSGNNEQFF
14 | TRBV7-2 | CASSLPGLVRKLFF
16 | TRBV5-1 | CASSPGQGPFYNEQFF
13 | TRBV6-6 | CASRRESNTEAFF
14 | TRBV6-1 | CARRVGQGLYEQYF
16 | TRBV12-3/TRBV12-4 | CASSLDLGFSGNTIYF
17 | TRBV20-1 | CSARDLGGTGPGYTQYF
14 | TRBV30 | CAWSPGLGDYEQYF
14 | TRBV5-6 | CASSFEGWGDTQYF
17 | TRBV12-3/TRBV12-4 | CASSFMWGRFSNQPQHF
13 | TRBV29-1 | CSVEVGGNTEAFF
13 | TRBV29-1 | CSVNRGGGETQYF
15 | TRBV4-3 | CASSQDTSGSYEQFF
13 | TRBV2 | CASQGPANQPQHF
14 | TRBV7-6 | CASSWTRDDTEAFF
13 | TRBV29-1 | CSVAATGRETQYF
16 | TRBV12-3/TRBV12-4 | CASSRAVGAAAYEQYF
14 | TRBV7-2 | CASSWGPSSDEQFF
14 | TRBV7-3 | CASSLTPVTDTQYF
15 | TRBV7-6 | CASSLTGTVNYEQYF
12 | TRBV9 | CASSVNTDTQYF
14 | TRBV11-2 | CASTLAGVNNEQFF
15 | TRBV20-1 | CSAPGLGYSGNEQFF
16 | TRBV7-9 | CASSFTRSSGANVLTF
14 | TRBV6-1 | CASSRRGGPYEQYF
15 | TRBV5-1 | CASSLGDRDLYEQYF
15 | TRBV11-2 | CASRRLAGPHNEQFF
13 | TRBV29-1 | CSVAVGTANIQYF
16 | TRBV20-1 | CSAPGPGTGMAQPQHF
14 | TRBV7-6 | CASSPGQLNTEAFF
16 | TRBV18 | CASSPTPGLGTYEQYF
13 | TRBV6-5 | CASSYSLYEKLFF
14 | TRBV20-1 | CSATRLAGGDEQYF
16 | TRBV5-1 | CASSPTPGLSYNEQFF
14 | TRBV10-3 | CAISSGTGRYEQYF
11 | TRBV20-1 | CSARDGVGLYF
14 | TRBV28 | CASSSRESSYEQYF
13 | TRBV11-2 | CASSRTPGQTQYF
14 | TRBV10-3 | CAISEGLFKNIQYF
14 | TRBV20-1 | CSASRLAGVETQYF
17 | TRBV10-3 | CAISESKGQGFSGELFF
15 | TRBV19 | CASLSKGTQNTEAFF
16 | TRBV5-1 | CASSLIGGARVEKLFF
13 | TRBV20-1 | CSLSDSYGETQYF
14 | TRBV3-1 | CASSHWPERAEQYF
13 | TRBV20-1 | CSAHPDRMGFGFF
13 | TRBV12-3/TRBV12-4 | CASSWSPRETQYF